This T cell receptor (beta chain) came from a study of T cell responses to AZD1222 COVID-19 vaccine. The study's findings and limits: Rises in breadth and depth of Spike-specific TCRs came after two AZD1222 doses. The donor cohort was predominantly white British with a female majority, and clonal diversity may have been underestimated.

The germline V gene encodes CDR1 MNHEY and CDR2 SMNVEV (reference sequence). Trimming removed 5 bases at V and 5 bases at J, with 12 bases between. CDR3 length: 13 residues. About this clone: Antigen specificity is unknown.

TCRdb keeps only in-frame clones here, not all; method: immunoSEQ multiplex PCR. The sample contains 110,000 or so clones, roughly nine tenths of which appear only once. V gene TRBV27 combines with J gene TRBJ1-2; D unclear. The sample was peripheral blood, taken on day 0 of AZD1222 vaccination. The TCR sequence derives from an adult in good health. The CDR3 region has the DNA TGTGCCAGCAGTCCGGGTTTAGGTTATGGCTACACCTTC. The encoded protein is CASSPGLGYGYTF.